This T cell receptor beta chain was profiled in a study of glioma-infiltrating T cells. Whole-study findings and limits: CDR3 overlap between tissue and blood was very small. Above-expected tissue-blood divergence occurred in all gliomas, most in low-grade ones.

V was pared by 1 base and J by 5 bases, with 8 bases of the junction left unmatched. The CDR3 runs to 16 residues. From germline, CDR1 is SGHTA and CDR2 FQGNSA. Using RNA template, CDR3s of TCR alpha and beta were amplified with iRepertoire arm-PCR. One-step reverse transcription and amplification started from approximately 100-400 ng of tissue mRNA or PBMC total RNA. TCRdb analysed the multiplex PCR reads with MiXCR anew, one entry per CDR3 protein. Counted here are 100,000 to 150,000 distinct CDR3 sequences, about 23% occurring once; the ten biggest clones make up 12% to 15%. A remark on this clonotype: The antigen is undetermined.

The genes are TRBV7-2 and TRBJ2-1; 7 positions agree with TRBD2. Sequenced input: glioma tissue, nonneoplastic brain tissue, or PBMCs (not recorded which). The TCR was taken from a human donor with low-grade glioma or glioblastoma, undergoing nonglioma brain surgery, or in good health (not recorded which). The CDR3 DNA sequence: TGTGCCAGCAGCTTAGTGGGAACTAGCGAGAACAATGAGCAGTTCTTC. This encodes CASSLVGTSENNEQFF.